A single sample gave rise to the 22 T cell receptor beta chains below, sequenced in a study of shared clonotypes between healthy human individuals. The table came from immunoSEQ multiplex PCR; TCRdb's copy has only in-frame clones and leaves some out. The table records around 2,000,000 clones, about 92% of them present only once. Naive CD8 populations comprised CD45RO-negative cells positively selected for CCR7, excluding terminally differentiated effector memory CD45RA+ cells. Material for sequencing was naive CD8+ T cells from PBMCs. The receptor set was obtained from a man younger than 35 in good health. Some clones in this sample may be carry-over from other donors' samples.

Notes on this clone: One end of the junction is discordant with germline, which a read error may explain. The rearrangement links TRBV5-6 to TRBJ2-1; D unclear. The CDR3 totals 12 residues. Looked up from germline, CDR1 is SGHDT and CDR2 is YYEEEE. CDR3 in amino acids: CASSLGWINQIF. The CDR3 DNA follows: TGTGCCAGCAGCTTGGGATGGATTAATCAGATCTTC.

On this clone: Other DNA sequences from this sample encode an identical CDR3 as well. The chain carries TRBV5-1 and TRBJ2-7; possible D gene TRBD2, 5 bases. Trimming shortened V by 0 bases and J by 0 bases, and 7 bases separated the two germline ends. The germline CDR1 and CDR2 sequences are SGHRS and YFSETQ. The CDR3 is 14 residues long. The CDR3 region is CASSLGGSSYEQYF. The CDR3 nucleotides are TGCGCCAGCAGCTTGGGAGGGAGCTCCTACGAGCAGTACTTC.

The genes are TRBV7-3 and TRBJ2-3, with D perhaps matching TRBD1 or TRBD2 (6 bases each). The V end lost 5 bases, the J end lost 5 bases, and 23 bases lay between the germline ends. Looked up from germline, CDR1 is SGHTA and CDR2 is FQGTGA. The CDR3 is 17 residues long. The CDR3 DNA reads TGTGCCAGCAGCCACACCCCCGGGGGCTGGGGGGAAGATACGCAGTATTTT. Amino acid sequence: CASSHTPGGWGEDTQYF.

The count of this clone is one. The chain recombines TRBV7-8 with TRBJ2-7; no clear D. Germline CDR1 and CDR2: SGHVS and FQNEAQ. V was cut by 4 bases and J by 0 bases, with 7 bases left in between. The CDR3 is made up of 13 amino acids. CDR3: CASSSAPSYEQYF. CDR3 bases: TGTGCCAGCAGCTCCGCGCCCTCCTACGAGCAGTACTTC.

The chain couples TRBV15 to TRBJ2-2, with TRBD2 as a possible D gene (6 bases). This CDR3 spans 15 amino acids. The germline V gene has CDR1 LNHNV and CDR2 YYDKDF (reference sequence). V lost 1 base and J 1 base, leaving 7 bases between the germline ends. CDR3 protein: CATSRAGENTGELFF. The CDR3 DNA sequence: TGTGCCACCAGCAGAGCGGGAGAGAACACCGGGGAGCTGTTTTTT.

The rearrangement links TRBV2 to TRBJ2-3, with D perhaps TRBD1 or TRBD2 (5 bases each). Trimming took off 4 bases at V and 0 bases at J, with 8 bases between the two ends. This CDR3 has 14 residues. Germline CDR1 and CDR2: SNHLY and FYNNEI. The CDR3 sequence: CASSGDLSTDTQYF. CDR3 sequence (DNA): TGTGCCAGCAGTGGGGACCTAAGCACAGATACGCAGTATTTT.

The chain recombines TRBV7-9 with TRBJ2-2; TRBD1 aligns across 10 bases. With 8 bases clipped from V and 4 bases from J, the junction kept 4 bases outside the gene matches. There are 14 residues in the CDR3. Germline V gene lookup returns CDR1 SEHNR and CDR2 FQNEAQ (reference sequence). Written as DNA, the CDR3 is TGTGCCAGCCGACAGGGGGCGCCCACCGGGGAGCTGTTTTTT. It codes for CASRQGAPTGELFF.

J is TRBJ2-1 and V is TRBV15; 7 bases align to TRBD2. CDR1 is LNHNV, CDR2 YYDKDF, per germline (reference sequence). V lost 8 bases to trimming and J lost 2 bases; unmatched junction nucleotides: 9. CDR3 length: 15 amino acids. CDR3 DNA: TGTGCCACCGCTCCCGGGGAGGGCCCCTACAATGAGCAGTTCTTC. It codes for CATAPGEGPYNEQFF. The entire variable domain, with the rest obtained from reference TRBV15 and TRBJ2-1, is as follows: DAMVIQNPRYQVTQFGKPVTLSCSQTLNHNVMYWYQQKSSQAPKLLFHYYDKDFNNEADTPDNFQSRRPNTSFCFLDIRSPGLGDTAMYLCATAPGEGPYNEQFFGPGTRLTVL.

The chain employs TRBV27 and TRBJ2-7; 8 positions match TRBD2. Looked up from germline, CDR1 is MNHEY and CDR2 is SMNVEV (reference sequence). After removal of 5 bases from V and 0 bases from J, the junction contained 6 bases not matched to a gene. The CDR3 totals 15 residues. The CDR3 DNA sequence: TGTGCCAGCAGTGAGCGACTAGCGCCCTCCTACGAGCAGTACTTC. This translates into CASSERLAPSYEQYF.

The genes are TRBV27 and TRBJ2-2, with TRBD2 matching over 14 bases. The CDR3 length is 17 residues. V shed 3 bases and J 7 bases; nucleotides not matched to a gene: 7. Germline V CDR1 and CDR2: MNHEY, SMNVEV (reference sequence). CDR3 region: CASSLTSGRASVGELFF. The CDR3 DNA is TGTGCCAGCAGTTTGACTAGCGGGAGGGCCTCGGTCGGGGAGCTGTTTTTT.

The chain links TRBV28 to TRBJ1-5; tentatively, D is TRBD1 (5 bases). Trimming pared 5 bases from V and 7 bases from J, leaving 15 bases between. The CDR3 loop spans 14 amino acids. From germline, CDR1 is MDHEN and CDR2 SYDVKM. The CDR3 protein is CASSPIPGGQPQHF. CDR3 nucleotide sequence: TGTGCCAGCAGTCCCATCCCGGGGGGGCAGCCCCAGCATTTT. Full variable domain (missing parts from reference TRBV28 and TRBJ1-5): DVKVTQSSRYLVKRTGEKVFLECVQDMDHENMFWYRQDPGLGLRLIYFSYDVKMKEKGDIPEGYSVSREKKERFSLILESASTNQTSMYLCASSPIPGGQPQHFGDGTRLSIL.

J is TRBJ2-5 and V is TRBV6-1; D gene unclear. Trimming pared 0 bases from V and 4 bases from J, leaving 12 bases between. This CDR3 is 15 amino acids long. The germline V gene encodes CDR1 MNHNS and CDR2 SASEGT. Here the CDR3 reads CASSEAQQGSETQYF. DNA of the CDR3: TGTGCCAGCAGTGAAGCTCAGCAAGGCTCAGAGACCCAGTACTTC.

This clone is a singleton in its sample. The chain joins TRBV6-1 to TRBJ2-1, with 9 bases fitting TRBD2. This CDR3 contains 15 residues. The junction had 9 bases not matched to a gene; V was cut back by 7 bases and J by 5 bases. Germline V CDR1 and CDR2: MNHNS, SASEGT. This CDR3 is CASTSGMYLNNEQFF. In DNA form, the CDR3 reads TGTGCCAGCACTAGCGGGATGTACCTGAACAATGAGCAGTTCTTC.

The V and J genes are TRBV2 and TRBJ2-1; D not certain. The CDR3 is 17 residues long. V lost 3 bases and J 4 bases, leaving 19 bases between the germline ends. Germline V gene lookup returns CDR1 SNHLY and CDR2 FYNNEI. The CDR3 sequence is CASSDPPGSGVYNEQFF. DNA for the CDR3: TGTGCCAGCAGTGACCCCCCCGGCAGTGGAGTTTACAATGAGCAGTTCTTC.

The chain recombines TRBV10-3 with TRBJ2-3; TRBD2 agrees at 8 bases. Germline V CDR1 and CDR2: ENHRY, SYGVKD. J was trimmed by 1 base and V by 5 bases; bases with no gene match: 2. The CDR3 runs to 14 residues. The CDR3 protein is CAISFSGGTDTQYF. As DNA, the CDR3 is TGTGCCATCAGTTTTAGCGGGGGCACAGATACGCAGTATTTT.

The rearrangement joins TRBV19 to TRBJ2-7; 8 nucleotides line up with TRBD2. The V gene's germline CDR1 is LNHDA and CDR2 SQIVND (reference sequence). The CDR3 consists of 16 residues. V trimming: 5 bases; J trimming: 5 bases; junction bases outside the gene matches: 14. The CDR3 region is CASSWGLDSVGDEQYF. The CDR3 nucleotides are TGTGCCAGTAGTTGGGGACTAGATTCGGTGGGCGACGAGCAGTACTTC.

The chain links TRBV27 to TRBJ1-1; D gene unclear. The germline V gene has CDR1 MNHEY and CDR2 SMNVEV (reference sequence). V shed 6 bases and J shed 0 bases, with 17 bases lying between them. The CDR3 extends over 16 amino acids. The CDR3 region is CASSQTHGLMNTEAFF. In DNA, the CDR3 is TGTGCCAGCAGCCAAACTCACGGTCTTATGAACACTGAAGCTTTCTTT.

The chain carries TRBV28 and TRBJ2-2; D is tentatively TRBD1 or TRBD2 (5 bases each). V lost 2 bases and J lost 1, with 14 bases in between. This CDR3 has 17 amino acids. Germline V gives CDR1 MDHEN, CDR2 SYDVKM. The CDR3 DNA follows: TGTGCCAGCAGTTTAGCTAGGGGACGGGGGAACACCGGGGAGCTGTTTTTT. It is translated as CASSLARGRGNTGELFF.

J is TRBJ1-4 and V is TRBV7-9; 10 nucleotides align to TRBD1. The J segment lost 7 bases and the V segment lost 5 bases, leaving 10 bases of the junction unmatched. This CDR3 is built from 16 residues. The germline CDR1 and CDR2 sequences are SEHNR and FQNEAQ (reference sequence). The CDR3 here is CASSPRDRGLGEKLFF. CDR3 bases: TGTGCCAGCAGCCCACGGGACAGGGGATTAGGTGAAAAACTGTTTTTT.

About this clone: Other nucleotide sequences in the sample specify the same CDR3. The chain carries TRBV15 and TRBJ2-1, with D perhaps matching TRBD2 (6 bases). The CDR3 is 12 residues long. V was pared by 1 base and J by 9 bases, with 7 bases between. Germline V gene lookup returns CDR1 LNHNV and CDR2 YYDKDF (reference sequence). CDR3: CATSRAGGEQFF. The CDR3 DNA reads TGTGCCACCAGCAGAGCCGGGGGTGAGCAGTTCTTC.

The chain combines TRBV7-7 with TRBJ2-5; 9 bases are shared with TRBD1. The tail of the sequence fits TRBJ2-7 better, so the J call may be wrong. The CDR3 is made up of 14 amino acids. CDR1 is SSHAT and CDR2 is FNYEAQ in the germline V gene (reference sequence). The CDR3 DNA reads as TGTGCCAGCAGCCCGGGACAGGGAACCTACGAGCAGTACTTC. Protein product: CASSPGQGTYEQYF.

In its sample, this clone was seen a few times. The V and J genes are TRBV5-1 and TRBJ1-1; tentative D call: TRBD1 (5 bases). CDR3 size: 15 residues. Germline loops: CDR1 SGHRS, CDR2 YFSETQ. The V end was cut by 0 bases, the J end by 4 bases, with 13 bases between. CDR3 sequence: CASSLAGPTGTEAFF. CDR3 in DNA: TGCGCCAGCAGCTTGGCGGGTCCAACAGGCACTGAAGCTTTCTTT.